Listed below are T cell receptor beta chains from one sample, sequenced in a study of blood T cell repertoires in COVID-19. TCRdb's copy holds only in-frame clones and misses some; the assay was immunoSEQ multiplex PCR. The sample gives tens of thousands of clones, 79% of which show up once; about 26% is in the top ten. The specimen sequenced was peripheral blood. The receptors were gathered from a man in his fifties or sixties with active or convalescent COVID-19. The CDR3 runs from the conserved cysteine through the conserved F or W. The D gene is left open where the match is weak. Size tells how often a clone was seen (once, few, many) or the class of an expanded clone, and some rows leave it out.

TGTGCCAGCAGTAGAAAAAACATTCAGTACTTC CASSRKNIQYF TRBJ2-4 TRBV21-1 NA once
TGTGCCATCAGTGAAGGACAGGGGGGTGAAAAACTGTTTTTT CAISEGQGGEKLFF TRBJ1-4 TRBV10-3 TRBD1 NA
TGCGCCAGCAGCCAAGGACTCTTAGGCAATCAGCCCCAGCATTTT CASSQGLLGNQPQHF TRBJ1-5 TRBV4-3 NA NA
TGCGCCAGCAGTTTCCGGGGACTAATGAACACCGGGGAGCTGTTTTTT CASSFRGLMNTGELFF TRBJ2-2 TRBV5-1 TRBD2 NA
TGTGCCAGCAGTTTATGGGGGGAGAATCAGCCCCAGCATTTT CASSLWGENQPQHF TRBJ1-5 TRBV6-2/TRBV6-3 NA once
TGTGCCTGGAGTTTTCGGACAGGAGTTAACTATGGCTACACCTTC CAWSFRTGVNYGYTF TRBJ1-2 TRBV30 TRBD1 NA
TGTGCCAGCAGCTTAGACAGGGATGTTTACAATGAGCAGTTCTTC CASSLDRDVYNEQFF TRBJ2-1 TRBV11-3 NA NA
TGTGCCAGCAGAGAAGGAGGACAGGGGCGTAACTATGGCTACACCTTC CASREGGQGRNYGYTF TRBJ1-2 TRBV5-6 TRBD1 NA
TGTGCCAGCAGTTTACCTAGCGGGGGTTCCTACAATGAGCAGTTCTTC CASSLPSGGSYNEQFF TRBJ2-1 TRBV28 TRBD2 NA
TGTGCCAGCAGTTACGAACTTAATCAGCCCCAGCATTTT CASSYELNQPQHF TRBJ1-5 TRBV6-5 NA NA
TGTGCCAGCAGTTACGGCAGTTCCGAGCAGTACTTC CASSYGSSEQYF TRBJ2-7 TRBV6-5 NA NA
TGTGCCAGCCAACACCTAGCGGGGGAAAGGGAGCAGTACTTC CASQHLAGEREQYF TRBJ2-7 TRBV6-5 TRBD2 once
TGTGCCAGCAGCTTAGTGTCCAGGGGGAGAACAGATACGCAGTATTTT CASSLVSRGRTDTQYF TRBJ2-3 TRBV13 TRBD1 NA
TGCGCCAGCAGTATGGGCTCGTCAAATGAGCAGTTCTTC CASSMGSSNEQFF TRBJ2-1 TRBV5-1 NA NA
TGTGCCATCAGTGAGAGGCCCCGGACAGCTCCGAACTCTGAAGCTTTCTTT CAISERPRTAPNSEAFF TRBJ1-1 TRBV10-3 NA NA
TGTGCCAGCAGTTTCAGGGGGTACACTGAAGCTTTCTTT CASSFRGYTEAFF TRBJ1-1 TRBV27 TRBD1 NA
TGTGCCAGCAGCGTCAGAAGAAGAAATGAAAAACTGTTTTTT CASSVRRRNEKLFF TRBJ1-4 TRBV6-5 NA once
TGCAGCGCCACGGACAGTTATAATCAGCCCCAGCATTTT CSATDSYNQPQHF TRBJ1-5 TRBV29-1 NA NA
TGTGCCAGCAGAGCGACAGGGGCCGGGGATTCACCCCTCCACTTT CASRATGAGDSPLHF TRBJ1-6 TRBV6-5 TRBD1 NA
TGTGCCAGCAGCCGACAGGGTCGAGAAAAACTGTTTTTT CASSRQGREKLFF TRBJ1-4 TRBV11-2 TRBD1 NA
TGCGCCAGCAGCTTGGTTGGCTCGAACACCGGGGAGCTGTTTTTT CASSLVGSNTGELFF TRBJ2-2 TRBV5-1 NA NA
TGTGCCAGCAGCTTAAGGGGGCCCGGCACAGATACGCAGTATTTT CASSLRGPGTDTQYF TRBJ2-3 TRBV11-2 TRBD1 NA
TGTGCCAGCAGTTACCTTATTGGGCAGGACAATGAGCAGTTCTTC CASSYLIGQDNEQFF TRBJ2-1 TRBV6-6 NA NA
TGCGCCAGCAGCCAAGGAGGAAGGGAGGAGGGGAAACTGTTTTTT CASSQGGREEGKLFF TRBJ1-4 TRBV4-1 NA NA